The clone carrying this T cell receptor beta chain was counted a few times. The method was immunoSEQ multiplex PCR; TCRdb's version includes in-frame clones alone and lacks a portion of them. The sample shows 75,000 to 100,000 clones, about 90% of them seen only once. This entry belongs to a study of T cell responses to AZD1222 COVID-19 vaccine. The CDR3 has 17 amino acids. Germline assignment: CDR1 LNHDA and CDR2 SQIVND (reference sequence). Trimming at V came to 10 bases and at J to 2 bases, leaving 19 bases not matched to a gene. The V gene is TRBV19, the J gene TRBJ1-2; 7 bases map to TRBD1. The clonotype originates from an adult in good health. The sequenced sample was peripheral blood, obtained on day 0 of AZD1222 vaccination. The CDR3 bases are TGTGCCACTCTACTTAGGGGGCACGGGGGAGTGAACTATGGCTACACCTTC. Protein sequence: CATLLRGHGGVNYGYTF.